A single sample is the source of the 20 T cell receptor beta chains below, sequenced in a study of metastatic and nonmetastatic thyroid tumors. MiXCR reprocessed the PCR reads for TCRdb. This sample has 32,000 or so clones, with roughly a sixth found just once. Each patient came to thyroid surgery without any prior treatment (of any kind). Sequenced input: blood. All receptors derive from a male donor with papillary thyroid cancer or a benign thyroid nodule (not recorded which). Some clones in this sample may be carry-over from other donors' samples.

This clone has just a few counts. The chain couples TRBV19 to TRBJ1-2, with TRBD1 as a possible D gene (6 bases). The CDR3 has 13 amino acids. Germline lookup yields CDR1 LNHDA and CDR2 SQIVND (reference sequence). Trimming cost V 10 bases and J 7 bases, with 19 bases left between them. CDR3: CATGQTTSLGYTF. For the CDR3, the DNA is TGTGCCACAGGACAGACGACCTCTCTTGGCTACACCTTC.

This sequence joins TRBV6-1 and TRBJ2-5, with 10 bases that match TRBD2. V lost 4 bases to trimming and J lost 2 bases; unmatched junction nucleotides: 4. Per the germline V gene, CDR1 is MNHNS and CDR2 is SASEGT. The CDR3 is made up of 15 amino acids. As DNA, the CDR3 is TGTGCCAGCAGTGGTCTAGCGGGGGTGCAAGAGACCCAGTACTTC. Translated: CASSGLAGVQETQYF.

There are many counts of this clone. The chain couples TRBV12-3 or TRBV12-4 to TRBJ1-4; D is unresolved. The ends were cut back, 7 bases at V and 0 bases at J, with 9 bases in the middle. The CDR3 totals 14 residues. In DNA, the CDR3 is TGTGCCAGCACCACAGTTGCAACTAATGAAAAACTGTTTTTT. This encodes CASTTVATNEKLFF.

This clone came up many times. The V gene is TRBV14, the J gene TRBJ2-7, with D unclear. V gave up 1 base and J gave up 4 bases, with 8 bases separating them. The CDR3 has 13 residues. Germline V gene lookup returns CDR1 SGHDN and CDR2 FVKESK. CDR3 amino acids: CASSQGIQYEQYF. The CDR3 coding sequence is TGTGCCAGCAGCCAAGGGATCCAGTACGAGCAGTACTTC.

The CDR3 spells CASSHVTSYTDTQYF. As DNA, the CDR3 is TGTGCCAGCAGCCACGTGACTAGCTACACAGATACGCAGTATTTT. V usage is TRBV4-2 and J usage is TRBJ2-3, with TRBD2 matching 7 bases. V lost 3 bases and J lost 2; bases outside the gene matches: 5. The germline V gene has CDR1 LGHNA and CDR2 YNFKEQ. The CDR3 spans 15 residues.

This clone was seen many times. This may come from a read error, since a much larger clone is one base off. Other DNA sequences in the sample encode the same CDR3. The rearrangement uses TRBV30 and TRBJ2-2; D might be TRBD2 (5 bases). Between the trimmed V and J ends, which lost 0 bases and 4 bases, there was a span of 12 bases. The CDR3 loop spans 15 amino acids. Germline loops: CDR1 GTSNPN, CDR2 SVGIG (reference sequence). The CDR3 nucleotides are TGTGCCTGGAGTGTTGAGGGTTTGGGCACCGGGGAGCTGTTTTTT. It codes for CAWSVEGLGTGELFF. The full variable domain, in which reference TRBV30 and TRBJ2-2 provide the parts outside the CDR3, is SQTIHQWPATLVQPVGSPLSLECTVEGTSNPNLYWYRQAAGRGLQLLFYSVGIGQISSEVPQNLSASRPQDRQFILSSKKLLLSDSGFYLCAWSVEGLGTGELFFGEGSRLTVL.

This clone was seen more than once but under ten times. The genes are TRBV28 and TRBJ2-7; no clear D. The length of the CDR3 is 14 residues. Germline-derived CDR1 and CDR2 are MDHEN and SYDVKM. The V end lost 3 bases, the J end lost 2 bases, and 11 bases lay between the germline ends. CDR3 sequence reads: CASSFRVSTYEQYF. The DNA for the CDR3 is TGTGCCAGCAGTTTTAGAGTTTCAACCTACGAGCAGTACTTC.

This clone was observed many times. J is TRBJ2-3 and V is TRBV5-4, with D possibly TRBD2 on 6 matching bases. This CDR3 region has 13 residues. V was cut by 5 bases and J by 7 bases, with 14 bases left in between. The germline gives CDR1 SGHNT, CDR2 YYREEE (reference sequence). The CDR3 is CASSSRDSYTQYF. As DNA, the CDR3 is TGTGCCAGCAGTTCCCGGGACTCATATACGCAGTATTTT. Combining the CDR3 with reference TRBV5-4 and TRBJ2-3 gives the whole variable domain ETGVTQSPTHLIKTRGQQVTLRCSSQSGHNTVSWYQQALGQGPQFIFQYYREEENGRGNFPPRFSGLQFPNYSSELNVNALELDDSALYLCASSSRDSYTQYFGPGTRLTVL.

This clone showed up many times. The chain carries TRBV11-2 and TRBJ2-1, with no clear D. The V gene's germline CDR1 is SGHAT and CDR2 FQNNGV. The CDR3 has 13 amino acids. The V gene lost 1 base and the J gene lost 4 bases, with 5 bases spanning the gap. The CDR3 loop is CASSLVGYNEQFF. CDR3 coding DNA: TGTGCCAGCAGCTTAGTTGGTTACAATGAGCAGTTCTTC.

At least ten counts were recorded for this clone. CDR3 DNA: TGTGCCAGCAGTGACACGACGAGGGGGAACGAGCAGTACTTC. Translation: CASSDTTRGNEQYF. J is TRBJ2-7 and V is TRBV2, with a tentative D call TRBD1 (6 bases). The germline V gene has CDR1 SNHLY and CDR2 FYNNEI. V was cut by 3 bases and J by 5 bases, with 14 bases left in between. This CDR3 contains 14 residues.

This clone was detected ten times or more. The chain has TRBV25-1 and TRBJ1-1; 7 bases map to TRBD1. The germline V gene encodes CDR1 MGHDK and CDR2 SYGVNS. CDR3 size: 14 residues. The V gene end was trimmed by 3 bases and the J gene end by 8 bases; junction bases not matched to a gene: 9. The CDR3 sequence is CASSDTKMTGEAFF. CDR3 nucleotide sequence: TGTGCCAGCAGTGACACCAAAATGACAGGGGAAGCTTTCTTT.

This clone was found many times. The chain recombines TRBV6-4 with TRBJ2-6, with D uncertain. The CDR3 length is 14 residues. Trimming took off 0 bases at V and 2 bases at J, with 2 bases between the two ends. Germline V gene sequence: CDR1 MRHNA, CDR2 SNTAGT. The CDR3 DNA sequence: TGTGCCAGCAGTGACTCGACTGGGGCCAACGTCCTGACTTTC. Protein: CASSDSTGANVLTF.

The genes are TRBV3-1 and TRBJ2-5; 7 bases are a match to TRBD1. Per the germline V gene, CDR1 is LGHDT and CDR2 is YNNKEL (reference sequence). The ends lost 2 bases at V and 5 bases at J; junction bases unmatched: 8. This CDR3 comprises 15 residues. The CDR3 DNA reads as TGTGCCAGCAGCCAAACAGGGGCGACGGGGGAGACCCAGTACTTC. Encoded protein: CASSQTGATGETQYF.

J is TRBJ1-5 and V is TRBV27; D is unresolved. The CDR3 runs to 16 residues. V was cut by 0 bases and J by 0 bases, with 9 bases left in between. The germline CDR1 and CDR2 sequences are MNHEY and SMNVEV (reference sequence). CDR3 nucleotide sequence: TGTGCCAGCAGTTTATCGGCGAGAAATAGCAATCAGCCCCAGCATTTT. It codes for CASSLSARNSNQPQHF.

This clone showed up many times. The junction departs from the called germline gene at one end, perhaps through a read error. The same CDR3 arises from other DNA sequences in this sample as well. The CDR3 nucleotides read TGTGCCAGCAGCGTAGGAGGGGAGCAGTCCTTC. It specifies CASSVGGEQSF. The V call is TRBV9, the J call TRBJ2-1; D might be TRBD1 or TRBD2, each matching 5 bases. Germline V lookup: CDR1 SGDLS, CDR2 YYNGEE. The CDR3 is 11 residues long.

Ten or more counts support this clone. V and J are TRBV19 and TRBJ2-5; 8 bases align to TRBD2. Germline CDR1 LNHDA, CDR2 SQIVND (reference sequence). Trimming cost V 2 bases and J 1 base; bases outside gene matches: 3. CDR3 length equals 15 residues. The CDR3 DNA follows: TGTGCCAGTAGTATACGGACTAGCCCCCAAGAGACCCAGTACTTC. As protein: CASSIRTSPQETQYF.

This clone has ten or more counts. V gene TRBV5-4 combines with J gene TRBJ2-7; TRBD1 aligns across 9 bases. The length of the CDR3 is 15 residues. Per the germline V gene, CDR1 is SGHNT and CDR2 is YYREEE (reference sequence). After removal of 5 bases from V and 3 bases from J, the junction contained 9 bases not matched to a gene. This CDR3 is CASSRGQGVGYEQYF. CDR3 sequence (DNA): TGTGCCAGCAGTAGGGGACAGGGTGTGGGCTACGAGCAGTACTTC.

This clone was seen at least ten times. The V and J genes are TRBV18 and TRBJ1-2; D call uncertain. CDR3 length: 14 residues. Between the trimmed V and J ends, which lost 0 bases and 3 bases, there was a span of 8 bases. CDR1 is KGHSH and CDR2 is LQKENI in the germline V gene. The CDR3 spells CASSPPSADYGYTF. DNA of the CDR3: TGTGCCAGCTCACCACCGTCGGCGGACTATGGCTACACCTTC. The full variable domain, in which reference TRBV18 and TRBJ1-2 provide the parts outside the CDR3, is NAGVMQNPRHLVRRRGQEARLRCSPMKGHSHVYWYRQLPEEGLKFMVYLQKENIIDESGMPKERFSAEFPKEGPSILRIQQVVRGDSAAYFCASSPPSADYGYTFGSGTRLTVV.

This clone occurred many times. This chain connects TRBV7-9 to TRBJ2-7; 7 positions agree with TRBD2. CDR1 is SEHNR and CDR2 is FQNEAQ in the germline V gene (reference sequence). This CDR3 spans 14 amino acids. V was clipped by 5 bases and J by 1 base; unmatched bases: 5. The CDR3 protein is CASSRGDFSYEQYF. The CDR3 DNA sequence: TGTGCCAGCAGCCGGGGGGACTTTTCCTACGAGCAGTACTTC.

This clone was detected ten times or more. This rearrangement joins TRBV5-6 to TRBJ2-7, with TRBD2 as a possible D gene (6 bases). Germline CDR1 SGHDT, CDR2 YYEEEE. Trimming cost V 4 bases and J 0 bases, with 17 bases left between them. This CDR3 comprises 16 residues. The CDR3 spells CASSPVEGLSSYEQYF. Here the CDR3 DNA reads TGTGCCAGCAGCCCCGTAGAGGGACTCAGCTCCTACGAGCAGTACTTC. The full variable domain, its missing parts supplied by reference TRBV5-6 and TRBJ2-7, is DAGVTQSPTHLIKTRGQQVTLRCSPKSGHDTVSWYQQALGQGPQFIFQYYEEEERQRGNFPDRFSGHQFPNYSSELNVNALLLGDSALYLCASSPVEGLSSYEQYFGPGTRLTVT.